Following are 26 T cell receptor beta chains from one sample sequenced in a study of T-cell reconstitution after alpha-beta-depleted transplantation in children. Preparation of the TCRbeta library involved a method that used unique molecular identifiers. A single record per CDR3 protein comes from TCRdb applying MiXCR to the PCR reads. This table holds about 490,000 distinct CDR3 sequences, about 10% found once. The starting material was PBMCs, obtained before TCRalphabeta/CD19-depleted stem cell transplant. The receptors shown here come from a child younger than 10 with inherited bone marrow failure, due to receive a stem cell transplant.

This clonotype was observed many times. The chain carries TRBV4-1 and TRBJ2-7; weak D call: TRBD1 (5 bases). This CDR3 has 17 residues. Trimming removed 0 bases at V and 0 bases at J, with 15 bases between. Germline values: CDR1 MGHRA, CDR2 YSYEKL. This CDR3 reads CASSQDFLTAFSYEQYF. Written as DNA, the CDR3 is TGCGCCAGCAGCCAAGATTTTTTGACAGCCTTCTCCTACGAGCAGTACTTC.

Many counts were recorded for this clonotype. V is TRBV5-1 and J is TRBJ2-7; no firm D call. In germline, CDR1 is SGHRS, CDR2 YFSETQ. This CDR3 comprises 15 residues. V was cut by 0 bases and J by 2 bases, with 12 bases left in between. The CDR3 bases are TGCGCCAGCAGCTTGGGTACAGCTCCAACCTACGAGCAGTACTTC. It specifies CASSLGTAPTYEQYF.

This clonotype has more than one count but fewer than ten. This chain links TRBV28 with TRBJ2-7; 7 positions agree with TRBD2. J was trimmed by 5 bases and V by 5 bases; bases with no gene match: 9. Germline loops: CDR1 MDHEN, CDR2 SYDVKM. This CDR3 is 14 amino acids long. The CDR3 DNA sequence: TGTGCCAGCAGTACTCGGACTAGTATCCACGAGCAGTACTTC. This sequence encodes CASSTRTSIHEQYF.

A note on this clonotype: Since no conserved phenylalanine or tryptophan closes the CDR3, a read error is the likely cause. The chain has TRBV19 and TRBJ2-2; D call uncertain. The CDR3 length is 16 residues. Trimming took off 3 bases at V and 1 base at J, with 12 bases between the two ends. Germline V gives CDR1 LNHDA, CDR2 SQIVND (reference sequence). The CDR3, as DNA: TGTGCCAGTAGTATCCTTGGTCCCTTGAACACCGGGGAGCTGTTTTAT. This encodes CASSILGPLNTGELFY.

The J gene is TRBJ2-1, the V gene TRBV18; D unresolved. V shed 3 bases and J shed 0 bases, with 6 bases lying between them. The CDR3 length is 14 residues. Germline V gene data show CDR1 as KGHSH and CDR2 as LQKENI. The CDR3 reads CASSPSYSYNEQFF. The CDR3 coding sequence is TGTGCCAGCTCACCCTCGTACTCCTACAATGAGCAGTTCTTC.

The sample holds many counts of this clonotype. The chain carries TRBV27 and TRBJ2-7; D remains unclear. The CDR3 length is 12 residues. The germline gives CDR1 MNHEY, CDR2 SMNVEV (reference sequence). Trimming shortened V by 6 bases and J by 3 bases, and 9 bases separated the two germline ends. The CDR3 loop reads CASSKWGYEQYF. The CDR3, as DNA: TGTGCCAGCAGCAAGTGGGGCTACGAGCAGTACTTC.

This clonotype was seen repeatedly, ten times or more. The chain joins TRBV6-1 to TRBJ2-3, with 8 bases that match TRBD1. This CDR3 is 14 amino acids long. Losses at the gene ends were 6 bases for V and 8 bases for J; bases not matched to a gene: 10. Looked up from germline, CDR1 is MNHNS and CDR2 is SASEGT. The CDR3 nucleotides are TGTGCCAGCAGCCCCTACCGGACAGGGTTTACGCAGTATTTT. Translation: CASSPYRTGFTQYF.

This clonotype was recorded only once. The J gene is TRBJ1-1, the V gene TRBV7-9, with D perhaps matching TRBD1 (5 bases). Germline values: CDR1 SEHNR, CDR2 FQNEAQ (reference sequence). Trimming removed 5 bases from V and 0 bases from J, with 16 bases in between. The CDR3 consists of 16 residues. CDR3 residues: CASSQARVIMNTEAFF. CDR3 in DNA: TGTGCCAGCAGCCAAGCCAGGGTTATTATGAACACTGAAGCTTTCTTT.

Ten or more counts support this clonotype. V is TRBV12-3 or TRBV12-4 and J is TRBJ1-1, with TRBD1 matching over 9 bases. This CDR3 contains 15 residues. Trimming cost V 6 bases and J 4 bases; bases outside gene matches: 9. In DNA form, the CDR3 reads TGTGCCAGCAGAGCCCAGGACAGGGGCGGCACTGAAGCTTTCTTT. Translating it yields CASRAQDRGGTEAFF.

This clonotype has ten or more counts. The chain joins TRBV27 to TRBJ1-5, with no clear D. Germline CDR1 and CDR2: MNHEY and SMNVEV (reference sequence). V was cut by 2 bases and J by 0 bases, with 5 bases left in between. The CDR3 runs to 14 residues. The CDR3 bases are TGTGCCAGCAGTTTAGACCCTAGCAATCAGCCCCAGCATTTT. Amino acid sequence: CASSLDPSNQPQHF.

This clonotype has a handful of counts. This chain links TRBV19 with TRBJ2-7, with 9 bases matching TRBD1. Unmatched junction bases numbered 16, after V lost 5 bases and J lost 5 bases. The germline V gene encodes CDR1 LNHDA and CDR2 SQIVND (reference sequence). The CDR3 extends over 17 amino acids. This CDR3 reads CASSALGPGTGKDEQYF. The CDR3 coding sequence is TGTGCCAGTAGTGCCCTCGGACCCGGGACAGGGAAGGACGAGCAGTACTTC.

This rearrangement joins TRBV19 to TRBJ2-7; the D gene is possibly TRBD1 (7 bases). Germline assignment: CDR1 LNHDA and CDR2 SQIVND (reference sequence). The CDR3 has 15 residues. Trimming removed 3 bases at V and 6 bases at J, with 18 bases between. In nucleotides, the CDR3 is TGTGCCAGTAGTATCGCCCCCCCAGGGGGAGGCGAGCAGTACTTC. It codes for CASSIAPPGGGEQYF.

In its sample, this clonotype was seen many times. The rearrangement uses TRBV28 and TRBJ1-1, with 9 bases that match TRBD1. The CDR3 has 16 residues. Germline values: CDR1 MDHEN, CDR2 SYDVKM. After removal of 2 bases from V and 6 bases from J, the junction contained 10 bases not matched to a gene. CDR3 sequence (DNA): TGTGCCAGCAGTTTAGGTACAGGGGGCGCGAAGGCTGAAGCTTTCTTT. Amino acids: CASSLGTGGAKAEAFF.

V is TRBV30 and J is TRBJ2-2, with D hard to call. Germline-derived CDR1 and CDR2 are GTSNPN and SVGIG (reference sequence). V gave up 5 bases and J gave up 1 base, with 11 bases separating them. The CDR3 is 14 residues long. CDR3 amino acids: CAWLPFMNTGELFF. The CDR3 coding sequence is TGTGCCTGGCTTCCTTTTATGAACACCGGGGAGCTGTTTTTT. Using reference TRBV30 and TRBJ2-2 for the parts outside the CDR3, the full variable domain is SQTIHQWPATLVQPVGSPLSLECTVEGTSNPNLYWYRQAAGRGLQLLFYSVGIGQISSEVPQNLSASRPQDRQFILSSKKLLLSDSGFYLCAWLPFMNTGELFFGEGSRLTVL.

This clonotype has at least ten counts. The chain has TRBV5-1 and TRBJ2-1; the match to TRBD2 covers 8 bases. This CDR3 spans 19 amino acids. The V gene's germline CDR1 is SGHRS and CDR2 YFSETQ. V lost 6 bases to trimming and J lost 3 bases; unmatched junction nucleotides: 20. The CDR3 DNA reads TGCGCCAGCACCCCCACTGGGACTAGGGAAGGGGTCATCTACAATGAGCAGTTCTTC. Encoded protein: CASTPTGTREGVIYNEQFF. Filled out from reference TRBV5-1 and TRBJ2-1, the complete variable domain reads KAGVTQTPRYLIKTRGQQVTLSCSPISGHRSVSWYQQTPGQGLQFLFEYFSETQRNKGNFPGRFSGRQFSNSRSEMNVSTLELGDSALYLCASTPTGTREGVIYNEQFFGPGTRLTVL.

This clonotype was picked up many times. CDR3 DNA sequence: TGTGCCAGCAGCGCTACAGGGCACTATGGCTACACCTTC. Translation gives CASSATGHYGYTF. The chain combines TRBV11-2 with TRBJ1-2; tentative D call: TRBD1 (6 bases). CDR1 is SGHAT, CDR2 FQNNGV, per germline. V was shortened by 5 bases and J by 3 bases, with 10 bases between the two germline ends. The CDR3 sequence is 13 residues long.

This clonotype was seen at least ten times. V and J are TRBV10-3 and TRBJ2-2, with 10 bases that match TRBD2. Germline V gene lookup returns CDR1 ENHRY and CDR2 SYGVKD. Trimming at V came to 2 bases and at J to 1 base, leaving 7 bases not matched to a gene. This CDR3 comprises 18 residues. The CDR3, as DNA: TGTGCCATCAGTGAGCCCACTCGGACTAGCGGGAACACCGGGGAGCTGTTTTTT. It encodes CAISEPTRTSGNTGELFF.

The sample holds a few counts of this clonotype. J is TRBJ2-1 and V is TRBV20-1; D not resolved. V dropped 7 bases and J dropped 6 bases, with 10 bases sitting between them. The CDR3 sequence is 11 residues long. From germline, CDR1 is DFQATT and CDR2 SNEGSKA (reference sequence). In nucleotides, the CDR3 is TGCAGTGTACATCGCGTCAATGAGCAGTTCTTC. It specifies CSVHRVNEQFF.

Concerning this clonotype: A read error is possible here, since a much larger clone lies one base away. This chain connects TRBV5-6 to TRBJ2-1, with D unresolved. The germline gives CDR1 SGHDT, CDR2 YYEEEE. CDR3 size: 15 residues. The CDR3 DNA is TGTGCCAGCAGCTTGGAGGACGAAGCCTACAATCAGCAGTTCTTC. Translating gives CASSLEDEAYNQQFF.

This clonotype was seen many times. The chain is built from TRBV7-9 and TRBJ2-7; the match to TRBD2 covers 8 bases. CDR1 is SEHNR and CDR2 is FQNEAQ in the germline V gene (reference sequence). Germline trimming cut 5 bases from V and 0 bases from J; bases unmatched to any gene: 9. CDR3 size: 16 residues. The CDR3 spells CASSVFLAGSSYEQYF. As DNA, the CDR3 is TGTGCCAGCAGCGTATTTTTAGCGGGATCCTCCTACGAGCAGTACTTC.

This clonotype has a handful of counts. V is TRBV2 and J is TRBJ2-5; TRBD2 matches at 11 bases. V lost 5 bases to trimming and J lost 5 bases; unmatched junction nucleotides: 7. The CDR3 has 15 amino acids. In germline, CDR1 is SNHLY, CDR2 FYNNEI. The CDR3: CASSYPSGRTETQYF. CDR3 nucleotides: TGTGCCAGCAGTTACCCTAGCGGGAGGACGGAGACCCAGTACTTC.

There are many counts of this clonotype. This chain connects TRBV4-3 to TRBJ2-3; unclear D gene. From germline, CDR1 is LGHNA and CDR2 YSLEER. The V end lost 2 bases, the J end lost 2 bases, and 11 bases lay between the germline ends. This CDR3 has 15 amino acids. CDR3 protein: CASSQLTGDTDTQYF. For the CDR3, the DNA is TGCGCCAGCAGCCAACTTACTGGAGACACAGATACGCAGTATTTT.

The chain has TRBV20-1 and TRBJ2-1; 11 nucleotides match TRBD2. After removal of 5 bases from V and 8 bases from J, the junction contained 20 bases not matched to a gene. Germline assignment: CDR1 DFQATT and CDR2 SNEGSKA (reference sequence). The length of the CDR3 is 18 residues. The CDR3 DNA reads TGCAGTGCTGGTGATCCTGTACACACTAGCGGGAGTTTGCATGAGCAGTTCTTC. This encodes CSAGDPVHTSGSLHEQFF.

This chain joins TRBV20-1 and TRBJ2-5; D is undetermined. The V and J ends lost 6 bases and 5 bases respectively, with 13 bases between them. CDR1 DFQATT and CDR2 SNEGSKA come from the germline V gene (reference sequence). This CDR3 is 12 amino acids long. As DNA, the CDR3 is TGCAGTGCCCTTCTAGATAGTGAGACCCAGTACTTC. Residues: CSALLDSETQYF.

This clonotype was found many times. The chain has TRBV5-6 and TRBJ1-2; D is possibly TRBD1 (5 bases). The CDR3 has 15 residues. Trimming shortened V by 0 bases and J by 3 bases, and 12 bases separated the two germline ends. The germline gives CDR1 SGHDT, CDR2 YYEEEE. The CDR3 DNA sequence: TGTGCCAGCAGCTTGGAGGGACTTGTAGACTATGGCTACACCTTC. Its protein is CASSLEGLVDYGYTF.

The sample holds many counts of this clonotype. The V call is TRBV10-2, the J call TRBJ2-2; D remains ambiguous. Germline V gene lookup returns CDR1 WSHSY and CDR2 SAAADI. The germline V and J ends were trimmed by 6 bases and 6 bases, with 8 bases remaining between them. The CDR3 contains 12 residues. CDR3 sequence (DNA): TGCGCCAGCAGCCCCGGCCCCGGGGAGCTGTTTTTT. Protein: CASSPGPGELFF.